These 17 T cell receptor beta chains share one sample of origin, sequenced in a study of cytomegalovirus exposure and HLA in healthy donors. PCR primers comprised 60 Vbeta and 13 Jbeta primers. Measured with immunoSEQ multiplex PCR; TCRdb has only the in-frame clones, and not every one. Of hundreds of thousands of clones listed, around 75% are singletons. The sequenced sample consisted of PBMCs. The source is a woman in her thirties in good health and CMV-seronegative.

Notes on this clone: The junction departs from germline at one end; a sequencing error may be responsible. The rearrangement uses TRBV7-7 and TRBJ2-3; D is perhaps TRBD2 (5 bases). The germline CDR1 and CDR2 sequences are SSHAT and FNYEAQ (reference sequence). The CDR3 has 15 residues. The CDR3 loop is CASSPQSAGGDTQYF. CDR3 nucleotides: TGTGCTAGCAGCCCCCAATCCGCCGGAGGAGATACGCAGTATTTT.

Here the CDR3 reads CATSPGTSYDGELFF. The CDR3 region has the DNA TGTGCCACTTCGCCCGGGACTAGCTATGACGGGGAGCTGTTTTTT. The chain joins TRBV7-2 to TRBJ2-2, with 9 bases matching TRBD2. Trimming removed 10 bases from V and 7 bases from J; junction bases left unmatched: 13. The germline V gene has CDR1 SGHTA and CDR2 FQGNSA. There are 15 residues in the CDR3.

This clone was detected a few times. For the CDR3, the DNA is TGTGCCAGTAGTATCTCCGGGATACTCTCTGGAAACACCATATATTTT. This translates into CASSISGILSGNTIYF. The rearrangement uses TRBV19 and TRBJ1-3; no clear D gene. The V gene lost 3 bases and the J gene lost 0 bases, with 12 bases spanning the gap. Germline V gene sequence: CDR1 LNHDA, CDR2 SQIVND (reference sequence). This CDR3 has 16 amino acids.

The chain links TRBV7-8 to TRBJ2-7; 9 nucleotides align to TRBD2. The CDR3 has 16 residues. V shed 6 bases and J 4 bases; nucleotides not matched to a gene: 13. Per germline, CDR1 SGHVS and CDR2 FQNEAQ. Here the CDR3 reads CASSYTTGLAGYEQYF. The CDR3 coding sequence is TGTGCCAGCAGTTATACTACTGGGCTAGCGGGGTACGAGCAGTACTTC.

V usage is TRBV13 and J usage is TRBJ2-1; 8 bases fit TRBD2. CDR1 is PRHDT, CDR2 FYEKMQ, per germline (reference sequence). The V gene end was trimmed by 5 bases and the J gene end by 0 bases; junction bases not matched to a gene: 3. CDR3 length: 15 residues. CDR3 loop: CASSKREFSYNEQFF. The CDR3, as DNA: TGTGCCAGCAGCAAGCGGGAGTTCTCCTACAATGAGCAGTTCTTC.

V and J are TRBV9 and TRBJ2-5, with 9 bases that match TRBD2. CDR1 and CDR2 from the germline V gene are SGDLS and YYNGEE. With 0 bases clipped from V and 5 bases from J, the junction kept 8 bases outside the gene matches. The CDR3 loop spans 16 amino acids. The CDR3 loop is CASSVVAGGPQETQYF. The CDR3 DNA follows: TGTGCCAGCAGCGTAGTGGCGGGGGGGCCTCAGGAGACCCAGTACTTC.

There are a few counts of this clone. J is TRBJ2-3 and V is TRBV12-2; the table's D call, TRBD2, was not checked against the DNA. TRBV12-2 is a pseudogene. This CDR3 has 16 amino acids. The CDR3 DNA is TGTGCAAGTCGCCCCCGGGGGTGTAGAAGCACAGATACGCAGTATTTT. It yields the protein CASRPRGCRSTDTQYF.

The CDR3 spells CASSLQGSREEQYF. Here the CDR3 DNA reads TGTGCCAGCAGCCTACAGGGGTCCCGGGAGGAGCAGTACTTC. The V call is TRBV7-3, the J call TRBJ2-7; D may be TRBD1 (7 bases). The CDR3 is 14 residues long. The V end was cut by 5 bases, the J end by 7 bases, with 18 bases between. Germline CDR1 and CDR2: SGHTA and FQGTGA.

V gene TRBV5-1 combines with J gene TRBJ2-7, with a tentative D call TRBD2 (6 bases). V gave up 2 bases and J gave up 5 bases, with 14 bases separating them. The germline CDR1 and CDR2 sequences are SGHRS and YFSETQ. The length of the CDR3 is 14 residues. The CDR3 DNA follows: TGCGCCAGCAGCTTAACGGGGGAAATCGACGAGCAGTACTTC. As protein: CASSLTGEIDEQYF.

V is TRBV18 and J is TRBJ2-1, with a weak D call TRBD1 (5 bases). Deletions cut 1 base from V and 7 bases from J, with 8 bases between. The CDR3 spans 13 residues. CDR1 is KGHSH and CDR2 is LQKENI in the germline V gene. In DNA form, the CDR3 reads TGTGCCAGCTCACCACTGGCAGGGAATGAGCAGTTCTTC. This gives the protein CASSPLAGNEQFF.

The chain is built from TRBV19 and TRBJ1-5; 8 nucleotides match TRBD1. CDR3 length: 18 residues. Germline V gene data show CDR1 as LNHDA and CDR2 as SQIVND (reference sequence). The J segment lost 0 bases and the V segment lost 5 bases, leaving 12 bases of the junction unmatched. The CDR3 DNA reads TGTGCCAGTAGTTCGTCCGGGACAGGCGAAATTAGCAATCAGCCCCAGCATTTT. Amino acids: CASSSSGTGEISNQPQHF.

The rearrangement links TRBV6-5 to TRBJ2-3, with unresolved D. This CDR3 is built from 14 residues. CDR1 and CDR2 from the germline V gene are MNHEY and SVGAGI. V was shortened by 6 bases and J by 0 bases, with 10 bases between the two germline ends. CDR3 sequence reads: CASSRTASTDTQYF. CDR3 in DNA: TGTGCCAGCAGCCGTACAGCTAGCACAGATACGCAGTATTTT.

The chain joins TRBV30 to TRBJ2-2; 10 nucleotides agree with TRBD1. The CDR3 sequence is 15 residues long. Trimming cost V 1 base and J 9 bases; bases outside gene matches: 8. Germline V gene lookup returns CDR1 GTSNPN and CDR2 SVGIG (reference sequence). CDR3 in DNA: TGTGCCTGGAGTGATCTGGAGACAGGGGGCTGGGAGCTGTTTTTT. It codes for CAWSDLETGGWELFF.

The J gene is TRBJ2-3, the V gene TRBV27; D may be TRBD2 (7 bases). The CDR3 spans 17 residues. The V and J ends lost 2 bases and 4 bases respectively, with 19 bases between them. Germline V gene data show CDR1 as MNHEY and CDR2 as SMNVEV (reference sequence). The CDR3 DNA follows: TGTGCCAGCAGTTTAAGAGGGGGGGACTCCATAGCAGATACGCAGTATTTT. Amino acids: CASSLRGGDSIADTQYF.

The V call is TRBV7-9, the J call TRBJ1-6; TRBD1 aligns across 7 bases. Unmatched junction bases numbered 7, after V lost 6 bases and J lost 8 bases. The germline V gene has CDR1 SEHNR and CDR2 FQNEAQ (reference sequence). The CDR3 totals 14 residues. The CDR3 DNA reads as TGTGCCAGCAGATCCGGGACAGTCCATTCACCCCTCCACTTT. Amino acids: CASRSGTVHSPLHF. The whole variable domain, filled in from reference TRBV7-9 and TRBJ1-6, reads DTGVSQNPRHKITKRGQNVTFRCDPISEHNRLYWYRQTLGQGPEFLTYFQNEAQLEKSRLLSDRFSAERPKGSFSTLEIQRTEQGDSAMYLCASRSGTVHSPLHFGNGTRLTVT.

V and J are TRBV6-1 and TRBJ2-1, with TRBD2 identical over 7 bases. CDR3 size: 14 residues. V lost 5 bases to trimming and J lost 3 bases; unmatched junction nucleotides: 4. Germline V lookup: CDR1 MNHNS, CDR2 SASEGT. The CDR3 here is CASSPAGVYNEQFF. CDR3 nucleotide sequence: TGTGCCAGCAGTCCCGCGGGAGTCTACAATGAGCAGTTCTTC.

The genes are TRBV6-1 and TRBJ1-3, with 8 nucleotides matching TRBD1. Germline loops: CDR1 MNHNS, CDR2 SASEGT. V trimming: 10 bases; J trimming: 1 base; junction bases outside the gene matches: 9. The CDR3 is 15 amino acids. The CDR3 DNA sequence: TGTGCCACCAGCAACAGGGGGGTATCTGGAAACACCATATATTTT. Encoded protein: CATSNRGVSGNTIYF.